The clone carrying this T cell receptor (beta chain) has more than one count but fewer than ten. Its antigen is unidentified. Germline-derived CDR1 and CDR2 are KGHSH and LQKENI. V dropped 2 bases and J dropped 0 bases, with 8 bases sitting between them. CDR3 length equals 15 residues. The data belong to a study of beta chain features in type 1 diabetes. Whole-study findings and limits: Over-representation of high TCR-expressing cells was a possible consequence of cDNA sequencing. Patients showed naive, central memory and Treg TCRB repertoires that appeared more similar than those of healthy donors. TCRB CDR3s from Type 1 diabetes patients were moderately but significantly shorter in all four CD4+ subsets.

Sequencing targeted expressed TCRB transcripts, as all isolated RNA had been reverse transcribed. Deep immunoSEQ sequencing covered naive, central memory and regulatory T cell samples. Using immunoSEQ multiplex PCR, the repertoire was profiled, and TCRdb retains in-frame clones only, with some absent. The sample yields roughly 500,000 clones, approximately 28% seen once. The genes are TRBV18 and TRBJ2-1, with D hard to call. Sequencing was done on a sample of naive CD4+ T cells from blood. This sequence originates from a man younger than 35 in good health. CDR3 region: CASSPGGFSYNEQFF. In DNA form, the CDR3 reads TGTGCCAGCTCACCAGGCGGATTCTCCTACAATGAGCAGTTCTTC.